This T cell receptor beta chain was obtained from a study of human T cells and chemical hapten exposure. Study-wide background: In the sensitization step, 2% DPC was placed on roughly 2 cm by roughly 2 cm of upper inner arm skin. Weekly diphenylcyclopropenone doses were given to patients' scalps across the approximately 24-week study.

TCRdb reprocessed the RACE reads via MiXCR and lists one record per CDR3 protein. The sample contains tens of thousands of distinct CDR3 sequences, 8% to 13% of which appear only once. This CDR3 region has 13 residues. Trimming removed 1 base from V and 6 bases from J, with 9 bases in between. There are many counts of this clonotype. Sample time point: patch test 2, 6 weeks after DPC sensitization. Treatment meaning: therapeutic diphenylcyclopropenone sensitization with weekly scalp DPC. Non-pregnant alopecia patients aged 18 to 70, suitable for DPC therapy. This chain uses TRBV12-3 or TRBV12-4 with TRBJ1-2; D unresolved. This TCR was sampled from a woman aged 45 to 65 with alopecia areata. Some clones in this sample may be carry-over from other donors' samples. Sample: whole blood, taken in connection with sensitization to the hapten diphenylcyclopropenone (DPC). This chain's CDR3 is CASSLVALDGYTF. For the CDR3, the DNA is TGTGCCAGCAGTTTAGTGGCGCTTGATGGCTACACCTTC.